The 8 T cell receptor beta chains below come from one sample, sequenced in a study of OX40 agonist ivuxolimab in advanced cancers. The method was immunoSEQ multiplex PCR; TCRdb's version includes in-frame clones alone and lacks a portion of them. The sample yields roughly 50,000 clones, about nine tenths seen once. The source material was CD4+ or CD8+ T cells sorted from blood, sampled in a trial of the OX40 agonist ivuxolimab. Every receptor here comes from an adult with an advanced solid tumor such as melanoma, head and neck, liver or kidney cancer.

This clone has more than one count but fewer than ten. CDR3 loop: CASSWQGAPGGEQYF. The CDR3 DNA follows: TGTGCCAGCAGTTGGCAGGGGGCCCCCGGGGGCGAGCAGTACTTC. This chain connects TRBV5-6 to TRBJ2-7, with 8 positions matching TRBD1. Germline V gives CDR1 SGHDT, CDR2 YYEEEE. The V segment lost 5 bases and the J segment 6 bases; nucleotides outside the gene matches: 13. The CDR3 totals 15 residues. The entire variable domain, with the rest obtained from reference TRBV5-6 and TRBJ2-7, is as follows: DAGVTQSPTHLIKTRGQQVTLRCSPKSGHDTVSWYQQALGQGPQFIFQYYEEEERQRGNFPDRFSGHQFPNYSSELNVNALLLGDSALYLCASSWQGAPGGEQYFGPGTRLTVT.

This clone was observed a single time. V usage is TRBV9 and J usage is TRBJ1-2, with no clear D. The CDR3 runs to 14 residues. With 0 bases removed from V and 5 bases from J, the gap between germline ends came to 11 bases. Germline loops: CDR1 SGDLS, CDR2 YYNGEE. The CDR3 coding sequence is TGTGCCAGCAGCGTAGGCAACATCGGATATGGCTACACCTTC. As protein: CASSVGNIGYGYTF.

The CDR3 protein is CASSPRQEERGSPLHF. CDR3 in DNA: TGTGCCAGCAGCCCCCGACAGGAGGAAAGGGGTTCACCCCTCCACTTT. J is TRBJ1-6 and V is TRBV7-9; D is possibly TRBD1 (6 bases). V was cut by 5 bases and J by 9 bases, with 20 bases left in between. Germline V CDR1 and CDR2: SEHNR, FQNEAQ (reference sequence). The CDR3 has 16 amino acids.

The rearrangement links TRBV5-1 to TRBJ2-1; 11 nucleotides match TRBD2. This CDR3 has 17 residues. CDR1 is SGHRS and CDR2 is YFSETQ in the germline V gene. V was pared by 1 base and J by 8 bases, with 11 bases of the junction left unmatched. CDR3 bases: TGCGCCAGCAGCTTGTATAGCGGGAGGGCCGATTGGGATGAGCAGTTCTTC. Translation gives CASSLYSGRADWDEQFF.

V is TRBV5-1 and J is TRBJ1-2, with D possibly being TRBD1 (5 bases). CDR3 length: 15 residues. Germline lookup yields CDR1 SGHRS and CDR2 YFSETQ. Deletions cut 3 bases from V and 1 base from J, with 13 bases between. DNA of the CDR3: TGCGCCAGCAGCTCCCGACCGACAGATAACTATGGCTACACCTTC. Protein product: CASSSRPTDNYGYTF.

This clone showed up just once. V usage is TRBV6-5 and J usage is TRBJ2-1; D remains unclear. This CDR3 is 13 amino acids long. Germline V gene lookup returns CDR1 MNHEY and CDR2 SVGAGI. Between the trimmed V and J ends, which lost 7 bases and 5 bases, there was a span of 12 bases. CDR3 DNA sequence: TGTGCCAGCACCTCCGCGGAGCACAATGAGCAGTTCTTC. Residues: CASTSAEHNEQFF.

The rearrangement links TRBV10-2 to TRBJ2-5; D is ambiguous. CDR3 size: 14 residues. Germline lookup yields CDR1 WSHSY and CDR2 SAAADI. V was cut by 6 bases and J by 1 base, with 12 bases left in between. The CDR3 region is CASRTAGIQETQYF. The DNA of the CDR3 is TGCGCCAGCAGAACTGCCGGTATCCAAGAGACCCAGTACTTC.

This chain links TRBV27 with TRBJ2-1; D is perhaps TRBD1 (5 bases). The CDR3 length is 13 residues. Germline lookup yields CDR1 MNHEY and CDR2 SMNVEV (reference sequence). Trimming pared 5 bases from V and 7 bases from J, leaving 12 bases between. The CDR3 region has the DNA TGTGCCAGCAGTCAGGGTGCCCCGAATGAGCAGTTCTTC. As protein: CASSQGAPNEQFF.